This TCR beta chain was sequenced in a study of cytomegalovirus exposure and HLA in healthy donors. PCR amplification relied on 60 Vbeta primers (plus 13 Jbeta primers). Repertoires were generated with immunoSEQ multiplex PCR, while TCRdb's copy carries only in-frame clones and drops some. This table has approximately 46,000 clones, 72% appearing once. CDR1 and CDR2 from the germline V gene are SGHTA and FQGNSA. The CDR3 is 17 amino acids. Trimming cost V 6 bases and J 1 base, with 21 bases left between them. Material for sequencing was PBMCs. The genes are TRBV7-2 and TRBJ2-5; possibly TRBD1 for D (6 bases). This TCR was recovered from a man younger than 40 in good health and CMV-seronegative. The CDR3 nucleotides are TGTGCCAGCAGTCAGGCGTCCGGACAGATATTCCAAGAGACCCAGTACTTC. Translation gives CASSQASGQIFQETQYF. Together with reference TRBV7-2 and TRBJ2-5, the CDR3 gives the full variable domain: GAGVSQSPSNKVTEKGKDVELRCDPISGHTALYWYRQSLGQGLEFLIYFQGNSAPDKSGLPSDRFSAERTGGSVSTLTIQRTQQEDSAVYLCASSQASGQIFQETQYFGPGTRLLVL.